This TCR beta chain appears in the sequencing data of a study of blood T cells in healthy people across ages. Germline values: CDR1 MNHNS, CDR2 SASEGT. The CDR3 covers 10 residues. This clonotype was counted at least ten times. One junction end disagrees with the germline gene, perhaps due to a read error. A second PCR, run for roughly 7 to 11 cycles, used a sample-barcoded 5' primer plus a J-beta primer mix. One entry per CDR3 protein results from TCRdb running MiXCR on the 5' RACE reads. This table has about 1.6 million distinct CDR3 sequences, 30% to 40% appearing once. The clonotype was recovered from a woman between 25 and 40 years old in good health. Input material: blood. V and J are TRBV6-1 and TRBJ2-5; D ambiguous. CDR3 residues: CASREETQYF. The CDR3 DNA is TGTGCCAGCAGGGAAGAGACCCAGTACTTC.